These 22 T cell receptor beta chains were all obtained from the same sample, sequenced in a study of STAT3 mutations in large granular lymphocyte leukemia. The study's findings and limits: At least one immunodominant TCR beta clonotype appeared in every T-cell large granular lymphocyte leukemia patient.

Assay used: immunoSEQ multiplex PCR; TCRdb lists only in-frame clones, some missing. The data hold roughly 5,900 clones, with around 90% observed a single time. No antigen is known for these receptors. The sequenced sample consisted of PBMCs. These receptors all come from a human donor with T large granular lymphocyte leukemia. Some clones in this sample may be carry-over from other donors' samples.

The chain uses TRBV18 and TRBJ2-7; TRBD2 might be the D (6 bases). This CDR3 has 14 amino acids. The V end was cut by 3 bases, the J end by 3 bases, with 12 bases between. Germline V lookup: CDR1 KGHSH, CDR2 LQKENI. CDR3 DNA: TGTGCCAGCTCACCGCGGGAAAGGAACTACGAGCAGTACTTC. Encoded protein: CASSPRERNYEQYF.

The J gene is TRBJ1-1, the V gene TRBV7-6, with 8 bases aligning to TRBD1. The V and J ends lost 2 bases and 14 bases, in that order; junction bases with no gene match: 16. CDR1 SGHVS and CDR2 FNYEAQ come from the germline V gene. This CDR3 spans 15 amino acids. The CDR3, as DNA: TGTGCCAGCAGCTTATACGGGACAGGAAGGGGTTGGAGGTTCTTT. Its protein is CASSLYGTGRGWRFF.

The chain recombines TRBV28 with TRBJ2-7; 8 bases line up with TRBD2. Germline V CDR1 and CDR2: MDHEN, SYDVKM. The CDR3 extends over 14 amino acids. V shed 9 bases and J 0 bases; nucleotides not matched to a gene: 7. The CDR3 DNA reads TGTGCCAGTCGCCCCGGGACTAGCTCCTACGAGCAGTACTTC. As protein: CASRPGTSSYEQYF.

CDR3 sequence reads: CASSFSGSQYF. CDR3 in DNA: TGTGCCAGCAGCTTTTCCGGCTCCCAGTACTTC. V is TRBV5-4 and J is TRBJ2-5, with unresolved D. From germline, CDR1 is SGHNT and CDR2 YYREEE (reference sequence). Trimming took off 2 bases at V and 9 bases at J, with 8 bases between the two ends. The CDR3 runs to 11 residues.

This clone was picked up a small number of times. This rearrangement joins TRBV5-1 to TRBJ1-3; the D gene is possibly TRBD1 (6 bases). CDR1 is SGHRS, CDR2 YFSETQ, per germline. V was shortened by 4 bases and J by 1 base, with 15 bases between the two germline ends. The CDR3 length is 16 residues. The DNA of the CDR3 is TGCGCCAGCAGCGCGGGGGCCCAGGGTTCTGGAAACACCATATATTTT. Translating gives CASSAGAQGSGNTIYF.

The J gene is TRBJ1-1, the V gene TRBV5-1; D might be TRBD1 (6 bases). The CDR3 runs to 14 residues. Between the trimmed V and J ends, which lost 2 bases and 3 bases, there was a span of 11 bases. Per germline, CDR1 SGHRS and CDR2 YFSETQ. The CDR3 is CASSLRGDDTEAFF. As DNA, the CDR3 is TGCGCCAGCAGCTTAAGGGGGGACGACACTGAAGCTTTCTTT. Full variable domain (missing parts from reference TRBV5-1 and TRBJ1-1): KAGVTQTPRYLIKTRGQQVTLSCSPISGHRSVSWYQQTPGQGLQFLFEYFSETQRNKGNFPGRFSGRQFSNSRSEMNVSTLELGDSALYLCASSLRGDDTEAFFGQGTRLTVV.

This chain links TRBV7-8 with TRBJ1-6, with 7 bases matching TRBD1. The CDR3 is made up of 13 amino acids. The V and J ends lost 3 bases and 10 bases, in that order; junction bases with no gene match: 3. CDR1 and CDR2 (germline): SGHVS, FQNEAQ. CDR3 region: CASSLTGTSPLHF. In nucleotides, the CDR3 is TGTGCCAGCAGCTTGACAGGGACATCACCCCTCCACTTT.

V is TRBV18 and J is TRBJ1-1, with a weak D call TRBD1 (6 bases). There are 15 residues in the CDR3. Deletions cut 6 bases from V and 1 base from J, with 15 bases between. Germline assignment: CDR1 KGHSH and CDR2 LQKENI. The CDR3 nucleotides are TGTGCCAGCTCCCGAGGACAGCCAGCGAACACTGAAGCTTTCTTT. This codes for CASSRGQPANTEAFF.

In its sample, this clone is large. The V call is TRBV7-9, the J call TRBJ1-2; 7 bases align to TRBD1. Trimming removed 3 bases from V and 6 bases from J; junction bases left unmatched: 4. The CDR3 consists of 13 residues. CDR1 and CDR2 from the germline V gene are SEHNR and FQNEAQ (reference sequence). CDR3 nucleotide sequence: TGTGCCAGCAGCTTCGACGGGACAGATGGCTACACCTTC. Translating it yields CASSFDGTDGYTF.

In its sample, this clone was seen once. V usage is TRBV29-1 and J usage is TRBJ1-1; TRBD1 matches at 10 bases. The CDR3 length is 12 residues. CDR1 and CDR2 (germline): SQVTM, ANQGSEA. V gave up 8 bases and J gave up 6 bases; unmatched junction bases: 6. The CDR3: CSSWTGGPEAFF. The DNA for the CDR3 is TGCAGCTCCTGGACAGGGGGACCTGAAGCTTTCTTT.

The genes are TRBV7-8 and TRBJ2-1; D may be TRBD1 (6 bases). V lost 8 bases, J lost 3 bases, and 11 bases lay in between. The CDR3 is 13 residues long. Looked up from germline, CDR1 is SGHVS and CDR2 is FQNEAQ. CDR3 in amino acids: CASYRAGYNEQFF. The DNA of the CDR3 is TGTGCCAGCTACAGGGCCGGCTACAATGAGCAGTTCTTC.

The chain uses TRBV7-9 and TRBJ1-6; perhaps TRBD1 as D (5 bases). Trimming took 5 bases from V and 9 from J, leaving 11 bases between them. The CDR3 has 13 amino acids. Germline loops: CDR1 SEHNR, CDR2 FQNEAQ (reference sequence). DNA of the CDR3: TGTGCCAGCAGCAGGGACGGTGGTTCACCCCTCCACTTT. As protein: CASSRDGGSPLHF.

The chain uses TRBV5-4 and TRBJ1-2, with a possible D match to TRBD1 (5 bases). Trimming cost V 9 bases and J 3 bases, with 21 bases left between them. The CDR3 totals 15 residues. CDR1 is SGHNT, CDR2 YYREEE, per germline (reference sequence). The DNA for the CDR3 is TGTGCCACCCTTCGGTCTAGGGACGGACACTATGGCTACACCTTC. This translates into CATLRSRDGHYGYTF.

The chain links TRBV18 to TRBJ1-1; no definite D call. The CDR3 runs to 13 residues. Trimming cost V 3 bases and J 1 base, with 6 bases left between them. Germline V gives CDR1 KGHSH, CDR2 LQKENI. CDR3 loop: CASSPKGNTEAFF. The CDR3 DNA follows: TGTGCCAGCTCACCGAAAGGGAACACTGAAGCTTTCTTT.

The genes are TRBV6-6 and TRBJ1-1; D not resolved. The CDR3 sequence is 12 residues long. V was trimmed by 5 bases and J by 1 base, leaving 5 bases between them. Germline V gives CDR1 MNHNY, CDR2 SVGAGI (reference sequence). The CDR3 is CASSPENTEAFF. In DNA, the CDR3 is TGTGCCAGCAGTCCTGAGAACACTGAAGCTTTCTTT.

In this sample, this clone turned up a few times. V gene TRBV28 combines with J gene TRBJ1-2; D is unclear. V was cut by 5 bases and J by 5 bases, with 6 bases left in between. CDR1 MDHEN and CDR2 SYDVKM come from the germline V gene. The CDR3 has 11 residues. The CDR3 reads CASSLSYGYTF. CDR3 coding DNA: TGTGCCAGCAGTCTCAGTTATGGCTACACCTTC.

V is TRBV27 and J is TRBJ2-2; D is uncertain. Trimming shortened V by 2 bases and J by 7 bases, and 11 bases separated the two germline ends. Germline V CDR1 and CDR2: MNHEY, SMNVEV (reference sequence). The CDR3 runs 14 residues. Written as DNA, the CDR3 is TGTGCCAGCAGTTTAACCCCCACGGGCGGGGAGCTGTTTTTT. Its protein is CASSLTPTGGELFF.

The chain combines TRBV5-1 with TRBJ2-3; D might be TRBD1 (6 bases). V gave up 2 bases and J gave up 2 bases, with 9 bases separating them. The germline V gene has CDR1 SGHRS and CDR2 YFSETQ. The CDR3 spans 14 residues. This chain's CDR3 is CASSFYRDTDTQYF. Here the CDR3 DNA reads TGCGCCAGCAGCTTTTACAGGGACACAGATACGCAGTATTTT.

The V call is TRBV7-9, the J call TRBJ1-1; 7 bases fit TRBD1. Germline-derived CDR1 and CDR2 are SEHNR and FQNEAQ (reference sequence). This CDR3 spans 15 amino acids. J lost 0 bases, V lost 5 bases, and 6 bases had no gene match. The CDR3 is CASSPRQGMNTEAFF. In DNA, the CDR3 is TGTGCCAGCAGCCCCCGACAGGGCATGAACACTGAAGCTTTCTTT.

The CDR3 sequence: CASMASPGLDTQYF. In DNA form, the CDR3 reads TGCGCCAGCATGGCGAGCCCCGGTTTAGATACGCAGTATTTT. The chain carries TRBV5-1 and TRBJ2-3; D unresolved. Germline-derived CDR1 and CDR2 are SGHRS and YFSETQ. V was clipped by 6 bases and J by 5 bases, with 16 bases between them. This CDR3 has 14 residues.

The chain combines TRBV5-5 with TRBJ2-7, with a tentative D call TRBD1 (6 bases). The V gene's germline CDR1 is SGHKS and CDR2 YYEKEE (reference sequence). The V gene lost 4 bases and the J gene lost 2 bases, with 16 bases spanning the gap. The CDR3 consists of 15 residues. For the CDR3, the DNA is TGTGCCAGCAGCGATGGGACACCTTGGGCCTACGAGCAGTACTTC. Encoded protein: CASSDGTPWAYEQYF.

The rearrangement links TRBV9 to TRBJ1-1; D is undetermined. The V gene lost 4 bases and the J gene lost 3 bases, with 13 bases spanning the gap. Germline V CDR1 and CDR2: SGDLS, YYNGEE. The CDR3 spans 14 residues. The CDR3: CASSPRTLHTEAFF. DNA for the CDR3: TGTGCCAGCAGCCCACGGACTCTCCACACTGAAGCTTTCTTT.